These T cell receptor beta chains were read from a single sample in a study of blood T cell repertoires in COVID-19. Here immunoSEQ multiplex PCR was the method, and the copy in TCRdb shows in-frame clones only, minus some. The table lists 90,000 to 120,000 clones, 88% of them singletons. Sequencing used peripheral blood. These receptors all come from a human donor in a cohort sampled during active COVID-19. CDR3s include the opening cysteine and the closing phenylalanine or tryptophan. Fields, in order: clone size, J gene, D gene, V gene, CDR3 DNA, CDR3 protein. The D gene is left open where the match is weak. Clone size is not always given. Where it is, it says once, few, many or a class for expanded clones.

size: .
J: TRBJ2-1
D: TRBD1
V: TRBV5-6
DNA: TGTGCCAGCAGCCGCACTTCCCGGACAGGGTACAATGAGCAGTTCTTC
CDR3: CASSRTSRTGYNEQFF

size: .
J: TRBJ2-3
D: TRBD2
V: TRBV7-8
DNA: TGTGCCAGCAGCCAGCGACTAGCGGGGGCCACAGATACGCAGTATTTT
CDR3: CASSQRLAGATDTQYF

size: .
J: TRBJ1-1
D: .
V: TRBV5-1
DNA: TGCGCCAGCAGCAAAGGACCAGCTTGGGAGGCCACTGAAGCTTTCTTT
CDR3: CASSKGPAWEATEAFF

size: .
J: TRBJ2-1
D: TRBD2
V: TRBV6-5
DNA: TGTGCCAGCAGTCTAGCGGGAAGCGACAATGAGCAGTTCTTC
CDR3: CASSLAGSDNEQFF

size: .
J: TRBJ2-7
D: .
V: TRBV18
DNA: TGTGCCAGCTCGCGGGCCACGGGAGACGAGCAGTACTTC
CDR3: CASSRATGDEQYF

size: .
J: TRBJ2-7
D: TRBD1
V: TRBV5-6
DNA: TGTGCCAGCAGCCAGACAGGGCTCCTCTCCTACGAGCAGTACTTC
CDR3: CASSQTGLLSYEQYF

size: .
J: TRBJ2-7
D: .
V: TRBV28
DNA: TGTGCCAGCAGTTTATCCCCGGGTGGGTACGAGCAGTACTTC
CDR3: CASSLSPGGYEQYF

size: .
J: TRBJ1-1
D: .
V: TRBV10-3
DNA: TGTGCCATAAGGACAGAGGGCACTGAAGCTTTCTTT
CDR3: CAIRTEGTEAFF

size: .
J: TRBJ2-7
D: TRBD2
V: TRBV15
DNA: TGTGCCACCAGCAGAGATGGACTAGCGTCCAACGAGCAGTACTTC
CDR3: CATSRDGLASNEQYF

size: .
J: TRBJ1-5
D: TRBD1
V: TRBV27
DNA: TGTGCCAGCAGTTTAAGGCCAGGGGGCGATCAGCCCCAGCATTTT
CDR3: CASSLRPGGDQPQHF

size: .
J: TRBJ2-5
D: TRBD1
V: TRBV2
DNA: TGTGCCAGCAGTGGACAGGGGGCGGCGACCCAGTACTTC
CDR3: CASSGQGAATQYF

size: .
J: TRBJ2-3
D: .
V: TRBV7-9
DNA: TGTGCCAGCAGCGCTTACCCCAGGAGCACAGATACGCAGTATTTT
CDR3: CASSAYPRSTDTQYF

size: once
J: TRBJ1-1
D: .
V: TRBV6-1
DNA: TGTGCCAGCAGTGAATCCCCAGGGGCGAACACTGAAGCTTTCTTT
CDR3: CASSESPGANTEAFF

size: .
J: TRBJ2-2
D: .
V: TRBV9
DNA: TGTGCCAGCAGCGTTACCGGACAATTAAGGTCCGGGGAGCTGTTTTTT
CDR3: CASSVTGQLRSGELFF

size: few
J: TRBJ1-2
D: TRBD1
V: TRBV6-5
DNA: TGTGCCAGCAGTTACAACCACCCCGGGACAGGGCTTGGCTACACCTTC
CDR3: CASSYNHPGTGLGYTF

size: .
J: TRBJ2-7
D: .
V: TRBV11-2
DNA: TGTGCCAGCAGAACTACCGGGACTGGTCCCTACGAGCAGTACTTC
CDR3: CASRTTGTGPYEQYF

size: .
J: TRBJ2-1
D: .
V: TRBV9
DNA: TGTGCCAGCAGCGTACAAGCGCCAGGGAATGAGCAGTTCTTC
CDR3: CASSVQAPGNEQFF

size: once
J: TRBJ2-1
D: .
V: TRBV11-3
DNA: TGTGCCAGCAGCTTAATAGGGGAAGGGACACACCAGTTCTTC
CDR3: CASSLIGEGTHQFF

size: once
J: TRBJ2-1
D: TRBD2
V: TRBV19
DNA: TGTGCCAGTAGTGCGCGGGGGGCAACCTACAATGAGCAGTTCTTC
CDR3: CASSARGATYNEQFF

size: few
J: TRBJ1-1
D: TRBD1
V: TRBV18
DNA: TGTGCCAGCTCACCAAGGACAGGGCCGGGGGTAATTGAAGCTTTCTTT
CDR3: CASSPRTGPGVIEAFF

size: once
J: TRBJ1-2
D: TRBD1
V: TRBV11-2
DNA: TGTGCCAGCAGCTTAGCAGGGGGACAGGGCCATGGCTACACCTTC
CDR3: CASSLAGGQGHGYTF

size: .
J: TRBJ2-7
D: .
V: TRBV12-5
DNA: TGTGCTAGTGCCTCGGACAAATCCTACGAGCAGTACTTC
CDR3: CASASDKSYEQYF

size: .
J: TRBJ2-1
D: .
V: TRBV29-1
DNA: TGCAGTCAAGGCGGGCCCTACAATGAGCAGTTCTTC
CDR3: CSQGGPYNEQFF

size: .
J: TRBJ1-2
D: .
V: TRBV28
DNA: TGTGCCAGCAGTTTACAACAGATAGATTTCTATGGCTACACCTTC
CDR3: CASSLQQIDFYGYTF

size: .
J: TRBJ2-2
D: TRBD1
V: TRBV5-1
DNA: TGCGCCAGCAGCTTGGGGACAGGGTACACCGGGGAGCTGTTTTTT
CDR3: CASSLGTGYTGELFF

size: once
J: TRBJ1-1
D: .
V: TRBV7-6
DNA: TGTGCCAGCAGCTGGGGCGGGGGGCGAATGGTGACTGAAGCTTTCTTT
CDR3: CASSWGGGRMVTEAFF

size: .
J: TRBJ2-2
D: .
V: TRBV7-8
DNA: TGTGCCAGCAGCTTAGTTAGGGGACAAGGAAACACCGGGGAGCTGTTTTTT
CDR3: CASSLVRGQGNTGELFF

size: .
J: TRBJ2-1
D: TRBD2
V: TRBV6-5
DNA: TGTGCCAGCAGTTACGGGGGGGGAGGCTACAATGAGCAGTTCTTC
CDR3: CASSYGGGGYNEQFF

size: .
J: TRBJ2-7
D: .
V: TRBV6-6
DNA: TGTGCCAGCAGTCCCGGACAGCGCTCCTACGAGCAGTACTTC
CDR3: CASSPGQRSYEQYF

size: .
J: TRBJ1-1
D: .
V: TRBV11-2
DNA: TGTGCCAGCCATCTGGGCGCAGGGTCGGTGAGCTCTGAAGCTTTCTTT
CDR3: CASHLGAGSVSSEAFF

size: .
J: TRBJ1-1
D: .
V: TRBV3-1/TRBV3-2
DNA: TGTGCCAGCAGCTCTCAAATGTGGCAGGAGGGAACTGAAGCTTTCTTT
CDR3: CASSSQMWQEGTEAFF

size: .
J: TRBJ2-5
D: TRBD1
V: TRBV10-3
DNA: TGTGCCATCAGTGAACCCGGGACAGGGAATCAAGAGACCCAGTACTTC
CDR3: CAISEPGTGNQETQYF

size: .
J: TRBJ1-1
D: .
V: TRBV25-1
DNA: TGTGCCAGCAGTGAACCCACCCCAGGCACCAACACTGAAGCTTTCTTT
CDR3: CASSEPTPGTNTEAFF

size: .
J: TRBJ1-1
D: .
V: TRBV28
DNA: TGTGCCAGCCACGGGGGGGGTAGGACCACTGAAGCTTTCTTT
CDR3: CASHGGGRTTEAFF

size: .
J: TRBJ1-1
D: .
V: TRBV2
DNA: TGTGCCAGCATTGTCGGGAACACTGAAGCTTTCTTT
CDR3: CASIVGNTEAFF

size: .
J: TRBJ1-5
D: .
V: TRBV2
DNA: TGTGCCAGCAGTGATTATCTAGGGGGCAATCAGCCCCAGCATTTT
CDR3: CASSDYLGGNQPQHF

size: .
J: TRBJ1-3
D: .
V: TRBV11-2
DNA: TGTGCCAGCAGTCGTACAGGGTTCTCTGGAAACACCATATATTTT
CDR3: CASSRTGFSGNTIYF

size: .
J: TRBJ2-1
D: .
V: TRBV6-5
DNA: TGTGCCAGCAGTTACACAGGCTACAATGAGCAGTTCTTC
CDR3: CASSYTGYNEQFF

size: .
J: TRBJ2-5
D: .
V: TRBV5-1
DNA: TGCGCCAGCAGCAGTTCGGGGGATCAAGAGACCCAGTACTTC
CDR3: CASSSSGDQETQYF